The 20 T cell receptor beta chains reported below all come from one sample, sequenced in a study of spatial heterogeneity in lung cancer. TCRdb ran MiXCR on the 5' RACE reads and lists one entry per CDR3 protein. The sample consists of about 5,500 distinct CDR3 sequences, 3.9% of them appearing once. Time point specified: sample taken at primary tumor resection. The material sequenced was normal lung tissue next to the tumor, taken at surgery. The receptors were gathered from a male donor with early-stage non-small cell lung cancer.

This clonotype was detected many times. The rearrangement joins TRBV28 to TRBJ1-1; D perhaps matches TRBD1 (5 bases). V lost 5 bases, J lost 9 bases, and 19 bases lay in between. The CDR3 contains 14 residues. Per germline, CDR1 MDHEN and CDR2 SYDVKM. The CDR3 reads CASSLPPGQGQAFF. In DNA, the CDR3 is TGTGCCAGCAGTCTACCCCCGGGGCAGGGACAAGCTTTCTTT.

This clonotype was recorded at least ten times. V and J are TRBV12-3 or TRBV12-4 and TRBJ1-2, with no clear D. V shed 3 bases and J shed 8 bases, with 16 bases lying between them. CDR3 length: 14 residues. In nucleotides, the CDR3 is TGTGCCAGCAGTTTCCCCAGGTCCCTTAAGGGCTACACCTTC. It codes for CASSFPRSLKGYTF.

The rearrangement links TRBV6-9 to TRBJ2-3; D gene ambiguous. This CDR3 contains 13 residues. The V end lost 6 bases, the J end lost 8 bases, and 15 bases lay between the germline ends. Per the germline V gene, CDR1 is MNHGY and CDR2 is SVAAGI. The CDR3, as DNA: TGTGCCAGCAGCTCGACTCGCCTATGTACGCAGTATTTT. Translation gives CASSSTRLCTQYF.

The genes are TRBV12-3 or TRBV12-4 and TRBJ2-7; 11 positions match TRBD1. The CDR3 spans 14 residues. The trim removed 5 bases at V and 6 bases at J, leaving 6 bases unmatched. CDR3 sequence reads: CASSPPGTGGEQYF. The CDR3 nucleotides are TGTGCCAGCAGTCCACCCGGGACAGGGGGCGAGCAGTACTTC.

This clonotype showed up many times. This chain links TRBV5-1 with TRBJ1-4; the match to TRBD1 covers 7 bases. The CDR3 consists of 14 residues. V was pared by 2 bases and J by 3 bases, with 1 base of the junction left unmatched. Per germline, CDR1 SGHRS and CDR2 YFSETQ. Written as DNA, the CDR3 is TGCGCCAGCAGCTTCGGACAGGCTAATGAAAAACTGTTTTTT. Its translation: CASSFGQANEKLFF.

By frequency in the sample, this clonotype is medium-sized. The chain links TRBV7-9 to TRBJ1-1; no clear D. The CDR3 sequence is 15 residues long. Per the germline V gene, CDR1 is SEHNR and CDR2 is FQNEAQ (reference sequence). Trimming took off 1 base at V and 1 base at J, with 10 bases between the two ends. CDR3 protein: CASSLVGRGNTEAFF. CDR3 coding DNA: TGTGCCAGCAGCTTAGTAGGGCGCGGGAACACTGAAGCTTTCTTT.

This clonotype was recorded many times. A much larger clone sits a single nucleotide away, making a read error possible. The chain joins TRBV29-1 to TRBJ1-1; D unclear. The CDR3 sequence is 13 residues long. V lost 1 base to trimming and J lost 4 bases, with 10 bases between them. Germline values: CDR1 SQVTM, CDR2 ANQGSEA. CDR3 sequence (DNA): TGCAGCGTTGAAGGGGCGAGGAGCACTGAAGCTTTCTTT. Its protein is CSVEGARSTEAFF. The complete variable domain, with remaining parts taken from reference TRBV29-1 and TRBJ1-1, reads SAVISQKPSRDICQRGTSLTIQCQVDSQVTMMFWYRQQPGQSLTLIATANQGSEATYESGFVIDKFPISRPNLTFSTLTVSNMSPEDSSIYLCSVEGARSTEAFFGQGTRLTVV.

This clonotype has at least ten counts. This chain uses TRBV7-9 with TRBJ1-1; D is ambiguous. V lost 2 bases and J lost 7, with 14 bases in between. Looked up from germline, CDR1 is SEHNR and CDR2 is FQNEAQ (reference sequence). The CDR3 sequence is 14 residues long. The CDR3: CASSLNPRRGEAFF. The CDR3 DNA reads as TGTGCCAGCAGCTTAAACCCCAGAAGAGGTGAAGCTTTCTTT.

In its sample, this clonotype is large. The gene calls are TRBV13 and TRBJ2-4; TRBD1 matches at 11 bases. The CDR3 runs 16 residues. Germline V gives CDR1 PRHDT, CDR2 FYEKMQ (reference sequence). V shed 5 bases, J shed 7 bases, and the junction held 10 bases outside the gene matches. CDR3 loop: CASSPPSGQGVNIQYF. The CDR3 DNA sequence: TGTGCCAGCAGCCCTCCCTCGGGACAGGGGGTCAACATTCAGTACTTC.

This clonotype is categorized as medium-sized. The chain has TRBV7-3 and TRBJ1-6; D uncertain. Trimming took off 4 bases at V and 0 bases at J, with 13 bases between the two ends. This CDR3 is 17 amino acids long. Germline CDR1 is SGHTA and CDR2 is FQGTGA. This chain's CDR3 is CASSSWEVLSYNSPLHF. The CDR3 bases are TGTGCCAGCAGCTCGTGGGAGGTCCTCTCCTATAATTCACCCCTCCACTTT.

This clonotype was counted between two and nine times. The genes are TRBV29-1 and TRBJ2-3; TRBD1 aligns across 7 bases. After removal of 3 bases from V and 0 bases from J, the junction contained 3 bases not matched to a gene. Germline CDR1 reads SQVTM; CDR2 reads ANQGSEA. The CDR3 extends over 14 amino acids. In nucleotides, the CDR3 is TGCAGCGTTGAGAAGGGACAGAGCACAGATACGCAGTATTTT. Encoded protein: CSVEKGQSTDTQYF.

This clonotype was counted at least ten times. The J gene is TRBJ2-1, the V gene TRBV13; no clear D gene. V gave up 1 base and J gave up 9 bases, with 4 bases separating them. The CDR3 extends over 11 amino acids. From germline, CDR1 is PRHDT and CDR2 FYEKMQ (reference sequence). CDR3 nucleotide sequence: TGTGCCAGCAGCTTAGCCCCTGAGCAGTTCTTC. Its protein is CASSLAPEQFF.

This clonotype was recorded many times. V gene TRBV3-1 combines with J gene TRBJ2-7, with D uncertain. V lost 6 bases to trimming and J lost 5 bases, with 14 bases between them. The CDR3 is 13 amino acids. Germline CDR1 and CDR2: LGHDT and YNNKEL (reference sequence). The CDR3 region has the DNA TGTGCCAGCAGTCGAGACCCTGCCCACGAGCAGTACTTC. Its protein product is CASSRDPAHEQYF.

In its sample, this clonotype is medium-sized. This chain connects TRBV5-6 to TRBJ1-6; maybe TRBD1 (6 bases). Germline CDR1 SGHDT, CDR2 YYEEEE. With 4 bases removed from V and 8 bases from J, the gap between germline ends came to 16 bases. The CDR3 extends over 15 amino acids. CDR3 in amino acids: CASSGGWGQDSPLHF. The CDR3 coding sequence is TGTGCCAGCAGCGGGGGTTGGGGGCAGGATTCACCCCTCCACTTT.

This clonotype was recorded at least ten times. The chain combines TRBV28 with TRBJ1-2; D possibly corresponds to TRBD1 (5 bases). CDR3 length equals 15 residues. Germline values: CDR1 MDHEN, CDR2 SYDVKM. V dropped 6 bases and J dropped 4 bases, with 18 bases sitting between them. CDR3: CASSRDIRQFYGYTF. The DNA of the CDR3 is TGTGCCAGCAGCCGTGATATTAGACAGTTCTATGGCTACACCTTC.

Turning to this clonotype: A read error may be the cause here, since a much bigger clone is one base away. The rearrangement links TRBV14 to TRBJ1-1; D is unresolved. The CDR3 length is 14 residues. Between the trimmed V and J ends, which lost 1 base and 1 base, there was a span of 7 bases. CDR1 SGHDN and CDR2 FVKESK come from the germline V gene. The CDR3 coding sequence is TGTGCCAGCAGCCAAGGAGCACAGAACACTGAAGCTTTCTTT. It yields the protein CASSQGAQNTEAFF.

This clonotype was seen many times. The chain employs TRBV7-9 and TRBJ2-1; 8 positions agree with TRBD2. The CDR3 length is 15 residues. The V gene end was trimmed by 5 bases and the J gene end by 0 bases; junction bases not matched to a gene: 3. Per the germline V gene, CDR1 is SEHNR and CDR2 is FQNEAQ (reference sequence). CDR3 sequence: CASSPSGSSYNEQFF. The CDR3 region has the DNA TGTGCCAGCAGCCCGAGCGGGAGCTCCTACAATGAGCAGTTCTTC.

Of note for this clonotype: A read error is possible here, since a much larger clone lies one base away. V gene TRBV5-6 combines with J gene TRBJ1-5, with unresolved D. Looked up from germline, CDR1 is SGHDT and CDR2 is YYEEEE. This CDR3 is 12 amino acids long. The CDR3 sequence is CVSSDGHQPQHF. CDR3 DNA sequence: TGTGTCAGCAGCGATGGTCATCAGCCCCAGCATTTT.

Within the sample, this clonotype is large (0.1 to 1%). The chain couples TRBV27 to TRBJ1-3; TRBD1 matches at 7 bases. In germline, CDR1 is MNHEY, CDR2 SMNVEV (reference sequence). J was trimmed by 9 bases and V by 6 bases; bases with no gene match: 8. There are 13 residues in the CDR3. The CDR3 DNA is TGTGCCAGCAGGACTTTACAGGGGAGCACCATATATTTT. Translation: CASRTLQGSTIYF.

The sample holds a few counts of this clonotype. V and J are TRBV30 and TRBJ2-5; no clear D. The CDR3 is 14 amino acids. Germline V gene sequence: CDR1 GTSNPN, CDR2 SVGIG (reference sequence). V was clipped by 1 base and J by 6 bases, with 15 bases between them. CDR3: CAWSEDWCQKTQYF. CDR3 DNA: TGTGCCTGGAGTGAAGACTGGTGCCAGAAGACCCAGTACTTC.